This T cell receptor (beta chain) was recovered during a study of T cells after yellow fever vaccination. In its sample, this clonotype was seen a few times. Its antigen is undetermined. UMIs and a universal primer site were added when TCR cDNA was made by 5'RACE template switching. TCRdb fed the 5' RACE reads into MiXCR, producing one record per CDR3 protein. The profile shows a few hundred thousand distinct CDR3 sequences, about 7.1% of them singletons. The CDR3 spans 16 residues. CDR1 and CDR2 from the germline V gene are KGHSH and LQKENI. Trimming shortened V by 3 bases and J by 4 bases, and 16 bases separated the two germline ends. Study results and limitations: Abundant clonotypes from the bulk population could contaminate FACS-sorted repertoires.

The sequencing here drew on CD4+ T cells sorted from PBMCs, taken 15 days after the yellow fever booster vaccination. The sequence was obtained from a man aged 25 to 45 who received the YFV17D yellow fever vaccine. The rearrangement joins TRBV18 to TRBJ1-5; tentative D call: TRBD1 (5 bases). CDR3 DNA: TGTGCCAGCTCACCTAACAACCAGGGCGGGAATCAGCCCCAGCATTTT. It encodes CASSPNNQGGNQPQHF. Variable domain in full (rest from reference TRBV18 and TRBJ1-5): NAGVMQNPRHLVRRRGQEARLRCSPMKGHSHVYWYRQLPEEGLKFMVYLQKENIIDESGMPKERFSAEFPKEGPSILRIQQVVRGDSAAYFCASSPNNQGGNQPQHFGDGTRLSIL.